What follows describes a single T cell receptor (beta chain). Only in-frame clones appear in the TCRdb table, and some are missing; sequencing was by immunoSEQ multiplex PCR. The sample lists around 170,000 clones; 88% were seen once. Germline CDR1 is SNHLY and CDR2 is FYNNEI. The CDR3 totals 17 residues. V lost 6 bases and J lost 5, with 23 bases in between. The data derive from a study of control samples from healthy donors and cancer patients. The receptor was derived from a woman aged 25 to 39 in good health. V usage is TRBV2 and J usage is TRBJ1-5; D possibly corresponds to TRBD1 (5 bases). The sample comprised blood. The CDR3 DNA sequence: TGTGCCAGCAGGGCAATGGACATTCAGGAGCGGCATCAGCCCCAGCATTTT. It is translated as CASRAMDIQERHQPQHF.